The 32 T cell receptor beta chains reported below all come from one sample, sequenced in a study of Ad26.COV2.S vaccination and SARS-CoV-2 variants. As for treatment: 15 to 20 received Ad26.COV2.S at low or high dose, single or two shots; several received placebo; per-sample allocation not given. Collection of the samples took place on day 63 after the first injection of vaccine or placebo. The data were produced by immunoSEQ multiplex PCR, yet TCRdb's version contains in-frame clones alone and is incomplete. The sample yields roughly 330,000 clones, roughly 88% seen once. Sequenced material: peripheral blood, taken in a trial of Ad26.COV2.S vaccine versus placebo. These receptors were obtained from a person aged 18-60 years who received the Ad26.COV2.S COVID-19 vaccine or a placebo.

The V gene is TRBV3-1 (or the pseudogene TRBV3-2), the J gene TRBJ2-5; either TRBD1 or TRBD2 may fit D (5 bases each). V lost 0 bases and J lost 3, with 17 bases in between. Germline V gives CDR1 LGHDT, CDR2 YNNKEL (reference sequence). This CDR3 spans 17 amino acids. As DNA, the CDR3 is TGTGCCAGCAGCCAAGAGGGACCAGAAGGCAGGGAAGAGACCCAGTACTTC. Translation gives CASSQEGPEGREETQYF.

This clone was seen only a few times. The V call is TRBV13, the J call TRBJ1-4; TRBD1 matches at 9 bases. With 5 bases clipped from V and 6 bases from J, the junction kept 4 bases outside the gene matches. From germline, CDR1 is PRHDT and CDR2 FYEKMQ (reference sequence). This CDR3 has 14 residues. The CDR3 nucleotides read TGTGCCAGCAGCAACAGGGGGCTTGATGAAAAACTGTTTTTT. It specifies CASSNRGLDEKLFF.

The chain has TRBV28 and TRBJ2-2; D not resolved. This CDR3 is built from 15 residues. V gave up 5 bases and J gave up 7 bases, with 17 bases separating them. Germline CDR1 is MDHEN and CDR2 is SYDVKM. In nucleotides, the CDR3 is TGTGCCAGCAGTCCACAGACCATTGCCTTCGGGGAGCTGTTTTTT. Translated, it gives CASSPQTIAFGELFF.

V gene TRBV2 combines with J gene TRBJ1-1, with 8 bases matching TRBD1. Trimming at V came to 9 bases and at J to 0 bases, leaving 6 bases not matched to a gene. CDR1 SNHLY and CDR2 FYNNEI come from the germline V gene. The CDR3 totals 14 residues. The CDR3 reads CASRKGQVNTEAFF. The CDR3 DNA reads as TGTGCCAGTCGGAAGGGACAGGTGAACACTGAAGCTTTCTTT.

The genes are TRBV7-9 and TRBJ2-1; 11 bases are shared with TRBD2. Trimming at V came to 3 bases and at J to 6 bases, leaving 4 bases not matched to a gene. The CDR3 contains 15 residues. Germline lookup yields CDR1 SEHNR and CDR2 FQNEAQ (reference sequence). The CDR3 bases are TGTGCCAGCAGCTTCGTTGGACTAGCGGGCAATGAGCAGTTCTTC. It yields the protein CASSFVGLAGNEQFF.

The genes are TRBV7-6 and TRBJ2-3; D assignment may be TRBD1 or TRBD2 (5 bases each). Trimming stripped 5 bases from V and 5 bases from J, with 14 bases between. This CDR3 has 14 amino acids. Germline-derived CDR1 and CDR2 are SGHVS and FNYEAQ. DNA for the CDR3: TGTGCCAGCAGCCTCGGGGCCATGAAAGATACGCAGTATTTT. Its translation is CASSLGAMKDTQYF.

This clone was detected only once. This sequence joins TRBV2 and TRBJ1-4; D ambiguous. The germline V gene has CDR1 SNHLY and CDR2 FYNNEI. The CDR3 length is 14 residues. With 6 bases removed from V and 8 bases from J, the gap between germline ends came to 16 bases. CDR3 protein: CASSLDGSREKLFF. In DNA, the CDR3 is TGTGCCAGCAGCCTGGATGGGTCACGGGAAAAACTGTTTTTT.

CDR3 coding DNA: TGTGCCAGCAGTCCCCGGGACTACATCACAGATACGCAGTATTTT. This sequence encodes CASSPRDYITDTQYF. The chain links TRBV27 to TRBJ2-3, with TRBD2 matching over 7 bases. Germline CDR1 reads MNHEY; CDR2 reads SMNVEV (reference sequence). J lost 2 bases, V lost 5 bases, and 7 bases had no gene match. The CDR3 runs 15 residues.

The CDR3 region has the DNA TGCGCCAGCAGCTACGCTACAGGGCTTAATGAAAAACTGTTTTTT. Translated: CASSYATGLNEKLFF. This chain connects TRBV4-3 to TRBJ1-4; tentatively, D is TRBD1 (6 bases). This CDR3 is 15 amino acids long. V lost 5 bases to trimming and J lost 4 bases, with 14 bases between them. CDR1 LGHNA and CDR2 YSLEER come from the germline V gene.

This chain links TRBV7-2 with TRBJ2-3; the match to TRBD2 covers 16 bases. The CDR3 contains 18 residues. With 1 base clipped from V and 6 bases from J, the junction kept 7 bases outside the gene matches. The germline V gene has CDR1 SGHTA and CDR2 FQGNSA. DNA for the CDR3: TGTGCCAGCAGCTTAGTGGGGACTAGCGGGGGGGCGTCCGATACGCAGTATTTT. Its translation is CASSLVGTSGGASDTQYF.

V gene TRBV7-2 combines with J gene TRBJ1-4; possibly TRBD1 for D (5 bases). V was trimmed by 2 bases and J by 7 bases, leaving 17 bases between them. The germline V gene has CDR1 SGHTA and CDR2 FQGNSA. CDR3 length equals 16 residues. The CDR3 DNA sequence: TGTGCCAGCAGCTTAATAGGGTGGCCCGGGGCTGAAAAACTGTTTTTT. Residues: CASSLIGWPGAEKLFF.

This rearrangement joins TRBV7-9 to TRBJ1-1; D is unresolved. Germline CDR1 SEHNR, CDR2 FQNEAQ (reference sequence). The germline V and J ends were trimmed by 1 base and 0 bases, with 12 bases remaining between them. This CDR3 comprises 16 residues. CDR3 protein: CASSLGPGLLNTEAFF. DNA for the CDR3: TGTGCCAGCAGCTTAGGTCCTGGTTTACTGAACACTGAAGCTTTCTTT.

The chain carries TRBV5-6 and TRBJ2-5; D is uncertain. CDR1 SGHDT and CDR2 YYEEEE come from the germline V gene. Trimming took 2 bases from V and 6 from J, leaving 5 bases between them. The CDR3 runs 11 residues. CDR3 nucleotides: TGTGCCAGCAGCTTCCAGCAGACCCAGTACTTC. It yields the protein CASSFQQTQYF. Full variable domain (outside the CDR3, taken from reference TRBV5-6 and TRBJ2-5): DAGVTQSPTHLIKTRGQQVTLRCSPKSGHDTVSWYQQALGQGPQFIFQYYEEEERQRGNFPDRFSGHQFPNYSSELNVNALLLGDSALYLCASSFQQTQYFGPGTRLLVL.

This CDR3 reads CASSSHPPFNTEAFF. In DNA form, the CDR3 reads TGTGCCAGCAGCTCCCACCCACCCTTCAACACTGAAGCTTTCTTT. The chain uses TRBV7-9 and TRBJ1-1; D remains unclear. The CDR3 consists of 15 residues. V lost 4 bases to trimming and J lost 2 bases, with 14 bases between them. Germline values: CDR1 SEHNR, CDR2 FQNEAQ (reference sequence).

The chain has TRBV6-5 and TRBJ2-7; TRBD1 matches 8 bases. The ends lost 4 bases at V and 5 bases at J; junction bases unmatched: 13. This CDR3 comprises 16 residues. Germline V lookup: CDR1 MNHEY, CDR2 SVGAGI. In DNA, the CDR3 is TGTGCCAGCAGTTCTCCACCCGACAGGGGTCTCAACGAGCAGTACTTC. Translation gives CASSSPPDRGLNEQYF.

This chain uses TRBV11-2 with TRBJ2-7; 7 bases line up with TRBD2. The germline gives CDR1 SGHAT, CDR2 FQNNGV. The CDR3 consists of 13 residues. J lost 3 bases, V lost 5 bases, and 4 bases had no gene match. The CDR3 sequence is CASSALAVYEQYV. In DNA form, the CDR3 reads TGTGCCAGCAGCGCCCTAGCGGTCTACGAGCAGTACGTC.

In this sample, this clone turned up once. J is TRBJ1-5 and V is TRBV24-1; possibly TRBD1 for D (6 bases). The germline V gene has CDR1 KGHDR and CDR2 SFDVKD. Trimming stripped 2 bases from V and 9 bases from J, with 10 bases between. The CDR3 spans 13 residues. The CDR3 sequence is CATSDSSTGPQHF. The CDR3, as DNA: TGTGCCACCAGTGATTCATCGACAGGGCCCCAGCATTTT.

This clone was counted once. The rearrangement links TRBV18 to TRBJ2-7; TRBD1 matches 8 bases. J gave up 11 bases and V 5 bases, and 8 bases lay outside the gene matches. The CDR3 is 12 amino acids. CDR1 KGHSH and CDR2 LQKENI come from the germline V gene. CDR3 DNA sequence: TGTGCCAGCTCAACGGACAGGGAGTTCAAGTACTTC. Its translation is CASSTDREFKYF.

This rearrangement joins TRBV6-4 to TRBJ2-7; TRBD1 aligns across 7 bases. Germline values: CDR1 MRHNA, CDR2 SNTAGT. V shed 9 bases, J shed 2 bases, and the junction held 7 bases outside the gene matches. The CDR3 length is 13 residues. In DNA, the CDR3 is TGTGCCAGTCCCCGGGACAGTCCCTACGAGCAGTACGTC. This encodes CASPRDSPYEQYV.

The chain recombines TRBV6-5 with TRBJ1-2, with D uncertain. Trimming took 5 bases from V and 7 from J, leaving 11 bases between them. The germline V gene encodes CDR1 MNHEY and CDR2 SVGAGI. The CDR3 runs 12 residues. CDR3 amino acids: CASSLGRSGYTF. Written as DNA, the CDR3 is TGTGCCAGCAGTCTCGGACGGTCTGGCTACACCTTC.

There are a few counts of this clone. The chain combines TRBV5-4 with TRBJ1-2; weak D call: TRBD1 (6 bases). The V and J ends lost 0 bases and 4 bases respectively, with 19 bases between them. The CDR3 is 17 amino acids. Germline-derived CDR1 and CDR2 are SGHNT and YYREEE (reference sequence). The DNA of the CDR3 is TGTGCCAGCAGCTTGGGCCGGCGGACAGCATTCGGCTATGGCTACACCTTC. This codes for CASSLGRRTAFGYGYTF.

This clone was observed a single time. This chain uses TRBV7-2 with TRBJ1-2; D gene ambiguous. Germline V gene data show CDR1 as SGHTA and CDR2 as FQGNSA. V gave up 5 bases and J gave up 5 bases, with 12 bases separating them. The CDR3 extends over 13 amino acids. CDR3 nucleotide sequence: TGTGCCAGCAGCCCCGAGGGCGGATATGGCTACACCTTC. Its protein is CASSPEGGYGYTF.

This rearrangement joins TRBV7-2 to TRBJ1-4; D unresolved. V was pared by 5 bases and J by 4 bases, with 23 bases between. The CDR3 is 18 amino acids. The germline gives CDR1 SGHTA, CDR2 FQGNSA. The CDR3 DNA is TGTGCCAGCAGCCCCTCCAGAATATCACAAGCGGGTAATGAAAAACTGTTTTTT. The encoded protein is CASSPSRISQAGNEKLFF.

The V gene is TRBV5-6, the J gene TRBJ1-6, with D unclear. Germline V gene lookup returns CDR1 SGHDT and CDR2 YYEEEE. V was clipped by 0 bases and J by 0 bases, with 10 bases between them. The CDR3 has 17 residues. This CDR3 is CASSLATGSSYNSPLHF. The CDR3 DNA reads as TGTGCCAGCAGCTTGGCCACTGGGAGCTCCTATAATTCACCCCTCCACTTT.

This clone came up once. This rearrangement joins TRBV5-1 to TRBJ2-5; no clear D. With 3 bases removed from V and 1 base from J, the gap between germline ends came to 4 bases. CDR1 and CDR2 (germline): SGHRS, YFSETQ. This CDR3 comprises 12 residues. CDR3 coding DNA: TGCGCCAGCAGCTACAGCCAAGAGACCCAGTACTTC. Protein: CASSYSQETQYF.

This sequence joins TRBV6-6 and TRBJ1-1; TRBD1 agrees at 9 bases. CDR1 MNHNY and CDR2 SVGAGI come from the germline V gene (reference sequence). V dropped 5 bases and J dropped 10; count of bases not matched to a gene: 5. CDR3 length: 12 amino acids. This CDR3 reads CASSTPTGGAFF. The CDR3 coding sequence is TGTGCCAGCAGTACGCCGACAGGGGGAGCTTTCTTT.

This rearrangement joins TRBV27 to TRBJ1-1, with 8 positions matching TRBD1. Germline CDR1 MNHEY, CDR2 SMNVEV (reference sequence). The trim removed 5 bases at V and 6 bases at J, leaving 5 bases unmatched. The CDR3 totals 13 residues. CDR3 sequence (DNA): TGTGCCAGCAGTCCGTACAGGGGGTCTGAAGCTTTCTTT. This encodes CASSPYRGSEAFF.

The CDR3 nucleotides read TGTGCCAGCAGCTTCGGGACAGTGAACACTGAAGCTTTCTTT. It encodes CASSFGTVNTEAFF. This rearrangement joins TRBV7-2 to TRBJ1-1; 7 bases are a match to TRBD1. The CDR3 is made up of 14 amino acids. Looked up from germline, CDR1 is SGHTA and CDR2 is FQGNSA. V was pared by 3 bases and J by 0 bases, with 1 base of the junction left unmatched.

The chain is built from TRBV27 and TRBJ2-5; D is tentatively TRBD1 or TRBD2 (5 bases each). V was trimmed by 6 bases and J by 3 bases, leaving 14 bases between them. The germline CDR1 and CDR2 sequences are MNHEY and SMNVEV (reference sequence). This CDR3 is 14 amino acids long. The chain's CDR3 is CASSQGPTEETQYF. The CDR3 region has the DNA TGTGCCAGCAGCCAGGGACCCACCGAAGAGACCCAGTACTTC.

The chain joins TRBV5-4 to TRBJ1-1; tentative D call: TRBD1 (5 bases). CDR1 and CDR2 from the germline V gene are SGHNT and YYREEE (reference sequence). V gave up 1 base and J gave up 8 bases, with 18 bases separating them. The CDR3 is 15 amino acids. CDR3 in DNA: TGTGCCAGCAGCTTGTTGGGGGGAAGGGACCCCGAAGCTTTCTTT. Translating it yields CASSLLGGRDPEAFF.

This sequence joins TRBV7-9 and TRBJ2-3; TRBD2 aligns across 8 bases. This CDR3 has 14 residues. Trimming took 5 bases from V and 5 from J; bases not matched to a gene: 6. CDR1 is SEHNR and CDR2 is FQNEAQ in the germline V gene (reference sequence). The CDR3 coding sequence is TGTGCCAGCAGCCGCGGGGGGCTGAGAGATACGCAGTATTTT. Protein: CASSRGGLRDTQYF.

V and J are TRBV12-3 or TRBV12-4 and TRBJ1-2; the match to TRBD1 covers 7 bases. After removal of 5 bases from V and 6 bases from J, the junction contained 6 bases not matched to a gene. The CDR3 spans 13 residues. Here the CDR3 reads CASSPTDRDGYTF. The CDR3 DNA reads as TGTGCCAGCAGTCCTACAGACAGGGATGGCTACACCTTC.